Following are 4 T cell receptor beta chains from one sample sequenced in a study of blood T cell repertoires in COVID-19. Clones were sequenced by immunoSEQ multiplex PCR, and TCRdb holds only the in-frame ones, with some missing. The table shows some 200,000 clones, with around 85% occurring only once. Sequenced: peripheral blood. All receptors derive from a woman aged 55 to 70 with acute or convalescent COVID-19.

This chain uses TRBV5-4 with TRBJ1-2; 8 bases map to TRBD1. V shed 0 bases and J 4 bases; nucleotides not matched to a gene: 2. The CDR3 length is 14 residues. CDR1 is SGHNT, CDR2 YYREEE, per germline (reference sequence). The CDR3 DNA is TGTGCCAGCAGCTTGGGAGACAGGGGCTATGGCTACACCTTC. Its translation is CASSLGDRGYGYTF. Filled out from reference TRBV5-4 and TRBJ1-2, the complete variable domain reads ETGVTQSPTHLIKTRGQQVTLRCSSQSGHNTVSWYQQALGQGPQFIFQYYREEENGRGNFPPRFSGLQFPNYSSELNVNALELDDSALYLCASSLGDRGYGYTFGSGTRLTVV.

The V gene is TRBV10-2, the J gene TRBJ2-4; 11 bases are a match to TRBD2. The CDR3 consists of 17 residues. Germline CDR1 WSHSY, CDR2 SAAADI. V shed 4 bases, J shed 0 bases, and the junction held 5 bases outside the gene matches. This CDR3 reads CASSGLAGGVAKNIQYF. DNA of the CDR3: TGCGCCAGCAGTGGTCTAGCGGGAGGAGTAGCCAAAAACATTCAGTACTTC.

The rearrangement uses TRBV6-5 and TRBJ1-1; no firm D call. Trimming took 7 bases from V and 4 from J, leaving 16 bases between them. Germline CDR1 and CDR2: MNHEY and SVGAGI. The CDR3 extends over 14 amino acids. The chain's CDR3 is CASIGGHGVTEAFF. For the CDR3, the DNA is TGTGCCAGCATTGGCGGGCATGGGGTCACTGAAGCTTTCTTT.

The V and J genes are TRBV3-1 (or the pseudogene TRBV3-2) and TRBJ1-2, with TRBD1 matching 8 bases. The CDR3 totals 13 residues. Per the germline V gene, CDR1 is LGHDT and CDR2 is YNNKEL (reference sequence). J lost 10 bases, V lost 3 bases, and 7 bases had no gene match. CDR3 sequence: CASSHFRGLDYTF. The CDR3 region has the DNA TGTGCCAGCAGCCACTTCAGGGGGCTGGACTACACCTTC.